The present entry profiles one T cell receptor (beta chain) with its context. Its antigen remains unidentified. Additional DNA sequences in this sample encode the identical CDR3. The CDR3 runs 13 residues. Germline CDR1 is ENHRY and CDR2 is SYGVKD. The V end was cut by 4 bases, the J end by 4 bases, with 9 bases between. This sample was included in a study of shared clonotypes between healthy human individuals. Sequenced by immunoSEQ multiplex PCR; TCRdb stores in-frame clones only, minus some. The data contain about 980,000 clones, about three quarters of them singletons. Overall study results and limits: Sampling involved blood alone; tissue repertoires likely differ.

The receptor was isolated from a man younger than 30 in good health. The chain has TRBV10-3 and TRBJ2-3, with a possible D match to TRBD2 (6 bases). Material for sequencing was memory CD4+ T cells sorted from blood. Documented subset: CD45RA-negative fraction. Here the CDR3 reads CAISGGASDTQYF. The CDR3, as DNA: TGTGCCATCAGTGGCGGGGCGTCAGATACGCAGTATTTT.